Described below is a single T cell receptor (beta chain) sequence and its context. The same CDR3 is also encoded by other DNA sequences in this sample. This entry belongs to a study of cytomegalovirus exposure and HLA in healthy donors. PCR employed 60 Vbeta and 13 Jbeta primers. Profiled with immunoSEQ multiplex PCR; TCRdb holds only in-frame clones, not every one. The sample consists of about 140,000 clones, 76% of them appearing once. J gave up 4 bases and V 4 bases, and 4 bases lay outside the gene matches. The CDR3 loop spans 15 amino acids. Germline CDR1 is LNHDA and CDR2 is SQIVND (reference sequence).

Sequenced sample: PBMCs. The chain is built from TRBV19 and TRBJ1-5; 10 nucleotides line up with TRBD1. The TCR comes from a man in his forties in good health and CMV-seronegative. CDR3 residues: CASSRDRGRNQPQHF. CDR3 nucleotide sequence: TGTGCCAGTAGTAGGGACAGGGGACGGAATCAGCCCCAGCATTTT.